These 10 T cell receptor beta chains share one sample of origin, sequenced in a study of T cells expressing NK-cell markers. TCRdb reanalyzed the 5' RACE reads, giving one entry per CDR3 protein sequence and no DNA. The data include 500,000 to 700,000 distinct CDR3 sequences; the top ten clones carry around 3.3%. The sequenced sample was blood T cells: a sorted CD56 or NKG2C T cell subset, CD4+ or CD8+ T cells, or bulk PBMC T cells (not recorded which). These receptors were taken from a man aged 18 to 35 in good health.

This chain joins TRBV19 and TRBJ1-1; the D call from TCRdb, TRBD1, cannot be confirmed without DNA. The length of the CDR3 is 11 residues. Germline CDR1 and CDR2: LNHDA and SQIVND (reference sequence). CDR3 protein: CASNGGTEAFF.

The chain combines TRBV20-1 with TRBJ2-3; TCRdb selects TRBD2, and the lack of DNA leaves this call unchecked. Germline V gives CDR1 DFQATT, CDR2 SNEGSKA (reference sequence). There are 20 residues in the CDR3. The CDR3 spells CSARDPRTSGRTTGTDTQYF.

The chain combines TRBV7-3 with TRBJ2-2; TCRdb proposes TRBD2, but this gene call is untestable without DNA. CDR1 and CDR2 (germline): SGHTA, FQGTGA. The CDR3 covers 16 residues. CDR3 sequence reads: CASSAIPGLAAGELFF.

The J gene is TRBJ2-2, the V gene TRBV12-3 or TRBV12-4; TCRdb's D gene call, TRBD1, goes unchecked for lack of DNA. The CDR3 length is 15 residues. The CDR3 here is CASSSGTTRTGELFF.

The chain employs TRBV12-3 or TRBV12-4 and TRBJ2-3; TCRdb calls TRBD1, which cannot be checked without DNA. The CDR3 has 15 residues. The CDR3 here is CASSAAARGTDTQYF.

The chain uses TRBV11-2 and TRBJ2-3; TCRdb's assignment of TRBD2 cannot be checked, as there is no DNA. Germline-derived CDR1 and CDR2 are SGHAT and FQNNGV. The CDR3 length is 16 residues. This CDR3 reads CASSLVALAFTDTQYF.

The chain couples TRBV20-1 to TRBJ2-1; the TCRdb call, TRBD1, lacks DNA for checking. CDR1 and CDR2 from the germline V gene are DFQATT and SNEGSKA (reference sequence). This CDR3 comprises 16 residues. The chain's CDR3 is CSAPQRGGSFYNEQFF.

This chain joins TRBV9 and TRBJ1-1; TCRdb indicates TRBD1, and absent DNA this call remains unverified. In germline, CDR1 is SGDLS, CDR2 YYNGEE. There are 17 residues in the CDR3. The CDR3 loop is CASSGLPPGGRRTEAFF.

J is TRBJ1-1 and V is TRBV5-1; TCRdb lists TRBD1, though no DNA is available to test this call. CDR1 is SGHRS, CDR2 YFSETQ, per germline. This CDR3 comprises 14 residues. The CDR3 loop is CASTPSGADTEAFF.

CDR3 amino acids: CASSLSPGAGNTIYF. The V call is TRBV7-3, the J call TRBJ1-3; with no DNA, the TCRdb D assignment of TRBD1 cannot be verified. The CDR3 is made up of 15 amino acids. Germline V gene lookup returns CDR1 SGHTA and CDR2 FQGTGA. The complete variable domain, with remaining parts taken from reference TRBV7-3 and TRBJ1-3, reads GAGVSQTPSNKVTEKGKYVELRCDPISGHTALYWYRQSLGQGPEFLIYFQGTGAADDSGLPNDRFFAVRPEGSVSTLKIQRTERGDSAVYLCASSLSPGAGNTIYFGEGSWLTVV.